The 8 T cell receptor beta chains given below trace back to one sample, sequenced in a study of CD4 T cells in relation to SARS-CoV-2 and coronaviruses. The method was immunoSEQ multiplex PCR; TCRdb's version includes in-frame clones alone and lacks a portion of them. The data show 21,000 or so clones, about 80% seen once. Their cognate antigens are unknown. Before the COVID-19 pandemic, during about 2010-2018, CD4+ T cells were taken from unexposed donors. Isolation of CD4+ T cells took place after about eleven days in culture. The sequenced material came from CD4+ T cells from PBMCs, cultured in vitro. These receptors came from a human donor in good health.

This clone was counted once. CDR3 residues: CASSFHLGQYF. DNA for the CDR3: TGTGCCAGCAGTTTCCACCTCGGGCAGTATTTT. The chain links TRBV12-3 or TRBV12-4 to TRBJ2-3; D not certain. V was trimmed by 3 bases and J by 11 bases, leaving 9 bases between them. The CDR3 covers 11 residues.

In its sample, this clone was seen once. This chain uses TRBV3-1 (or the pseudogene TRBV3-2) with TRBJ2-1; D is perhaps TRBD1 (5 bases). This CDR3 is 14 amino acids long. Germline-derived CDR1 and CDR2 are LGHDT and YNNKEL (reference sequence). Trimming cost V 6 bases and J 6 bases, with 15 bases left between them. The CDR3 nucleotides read TGTGCCAGCAGAACGACAGATAAACCCAATGAGCAGTTCTTC. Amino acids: CASRTTDKPNEQFF.

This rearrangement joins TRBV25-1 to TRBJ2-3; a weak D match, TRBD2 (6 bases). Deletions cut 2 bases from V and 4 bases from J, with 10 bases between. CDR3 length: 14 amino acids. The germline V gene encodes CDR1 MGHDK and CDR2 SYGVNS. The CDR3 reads CASSEAGSADTQYF. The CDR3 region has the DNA TGTGCCAGCAGTGAAGCGGGGTCGGCAGATACGCAGTATTTT. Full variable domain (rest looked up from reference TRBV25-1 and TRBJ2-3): EADIYQTPRYLVIGTGKKITLECSQTMGHDKMYWYQQDPGMELHLIHYSYGVNSTEKGDLSSESTVSRIRTEHFPLTLESARPSHTSQYLCASSEAGSADTQYFGPGTRLTVL.

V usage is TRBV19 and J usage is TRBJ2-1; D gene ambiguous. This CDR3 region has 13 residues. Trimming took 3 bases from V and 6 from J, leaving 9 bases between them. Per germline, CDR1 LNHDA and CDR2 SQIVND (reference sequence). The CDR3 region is CASSISRANEQFF. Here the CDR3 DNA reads TGTGCCAGTAGTATTAGTAGGGCCAATGAGCAGTTCTTC.

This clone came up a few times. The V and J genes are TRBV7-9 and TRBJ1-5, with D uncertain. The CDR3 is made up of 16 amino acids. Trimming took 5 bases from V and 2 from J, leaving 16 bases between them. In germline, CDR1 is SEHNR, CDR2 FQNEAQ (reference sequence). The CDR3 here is CASSPGEARGNQPQHF. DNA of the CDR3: TGTGCCAGCAGCCCCGGCGAGGCAAGGGGCAATCAGCCCCAGCATTTT. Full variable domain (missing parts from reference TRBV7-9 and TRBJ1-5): DTGVSQNPRHKITKRGQNVTFRCDPISEHNRLYWYRQTLGQGPEFLTYFQNEAQLEKSRLLSDRFSAERPKGSFSTLEIQRTEQGDSAMYLCASSPGEARGNQPQHFGDGTRLSIL.

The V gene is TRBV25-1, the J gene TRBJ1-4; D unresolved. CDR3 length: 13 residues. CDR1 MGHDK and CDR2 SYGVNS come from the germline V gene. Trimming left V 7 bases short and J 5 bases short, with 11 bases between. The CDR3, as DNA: TGTGCCAGCAAAGGCGGGAAGAATGAAAAACTGTTTTTT. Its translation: CASKGGKNEKLFF.

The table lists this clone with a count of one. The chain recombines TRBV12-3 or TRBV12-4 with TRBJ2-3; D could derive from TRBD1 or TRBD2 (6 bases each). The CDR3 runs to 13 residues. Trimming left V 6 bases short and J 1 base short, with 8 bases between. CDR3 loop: CASRGGRTDTQYF. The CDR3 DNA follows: TGTGCCAGCAGAGGGGGGCGCACAGATACGCAGTATTTT.

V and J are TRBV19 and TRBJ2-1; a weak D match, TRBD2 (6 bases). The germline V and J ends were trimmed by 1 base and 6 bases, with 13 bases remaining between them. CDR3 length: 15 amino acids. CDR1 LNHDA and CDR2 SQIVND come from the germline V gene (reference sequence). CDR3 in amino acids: CASSIGLASPNEQFF. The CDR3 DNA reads TGTGCCAGTAGTATAGGCCTAGCGTCTCCCAATGAGCAGTTCTTC.